This TCR beta chain is drawn from a study of breast tumors, draining lymph nodes, adjacent tissues. Overall study findings and caveats: Findings are consistent with lymph node origin and intratumoral expansion of most tumor T cells. Tumors had less TCR diversity than lymph nodes, more than nontumor tissue. Tumor and nontumor repertoires were significantly more similar in luminal-like than in basal-like breast cancer.

This clonotype was found many times. Its antigen is still unknown. MiXCR was run by TCRdb on the multiplex PCR reads, yielding one entry per CDR3 protein. The table shows 200,000 to 300,000 distinct CDR3 sequences, with roughly 30% occurring only once. Breast cancer patients provided tissue from their axillary draining lymph nodes. Deletions cut 6 bases from V and 2 bases from J, with 12 bases between. CDR1 and CDR2 (germline): MNHEY, SVGAGI. The CDR3 spans 14 residues. Sequencing used axillary lymph node tissue. This receptor was obtained from a female donor with breast cancer. Some clones in this sample may be carry-over from other donors' samples. The chain employs TRBV6-5 and TRBJ2-3, with D possibly being TRBD2 (6 bases). The CDR3 is CASRTGLHTDTQYF. The CDR3 coding sequence is TGTGCCAGCAGGACGGGACTTCACACAGATACGCAGTATTTT.